This record looks at one T cell receptor (beta chain) sequence and its context. Antigen: not known. The sample is drawn from a study of PD-1 blockade in classical Hodgkin lymphoma. Study at large: Intravenous infusions of nivolumab 3 mg/kg reached patients every 2 weeks.

Trimming cost V 2 bases and J 5 bases, with 15 bases left between them. Germline V gene lookup returns CDR1 MNHNS and CDR2 SASEGT. CDR3 size: 16 residues. Study conclusions and caveats: By C4D1, diversity of CD4+ TCRs had risen significantly, whereas that of CD8+ TCRs had not.

Time point reported: cycle 4 day 1 (C4D1), after 6 weeks of nivolumab. Every single patient, without exception, relapsed after autologous stem cell transplantation, and brentuximab vedotin exposure varied. Sequencing was performed with immunoSEQ multiplex PCR; in TCRdb, only in-frame clones are kept and a portion is missing. The table has more than 90,000 clones, roughly 78% seen once. The genes are TRBV6-1 and TRBJ2-2; no definite D call. The material sequenced was peripheral blood mononuclear cells (PBMCs), taken before the fourth cycle of nivolumab. The sequence derives from a human donor with classical Hodgkin lymphoma. The chain's CDR3 is CASSELMGGRTGELFF. CDR3 sequence (DNA): TGTGCCAGCAGTGAATTGATGGGTGGCCGGACCGGGGAGCTGTTTTTT.